The rows below give T cell receptor beta chains drawn from one sample of a study of cytomegalovirus exposure and HLA in healthy donors. The data were produced by immunoSEQ multiplex PCR, yet TCRdb's version contains in-frame clones alone and is incomplete. Of fewer than 250,000 clones in the sample, more than 70% are singletons; the top ten hold approximately 5%. The sample comprised PBMCs. These receptors all come from a man younger than 40 in good health and CMV-seropositive. Each CDR3 is given with its conserved first and last residue.

V gene: TRBV9; J gene: TRBJ2-3; CDR3 protein: CASSAGTSGVTDTQYF
V gene: TRBV7-9; J gene: TRBJ2-7; CDR3 protein: CASSIGTSRREQYF
V gene: TRBV15; J gene: TRBJ2-4; CDR3 protein: CATNYGTKKIQYF
V gene: TRBV6-6; J gene: TRBJ2-2; CDR3 protein: CASSFLRGINTGELFF
V gene: TRBV19; J gene: TRBJ2-7; CDR3 protein: CAGRTGDVYEQYF
V gene: TRBV7-9; J gene: TRBJ2-1; CDR3 protein: CASSPDRSNNEQFF
V gene: TRBV9; J gene: TRBJ2-7; CDR3 protein: CASSPRSGSSYEQYF
V gene: TRBV7-7; J gene: TRBJ2-3; CDR3 protein: CASSPGALAGVTDTQYF
V gene: TRBV6-5; J gene: TRBJ2-1; CDR3 protein: CASRRGTSLSNEQFF
V gene: TRBV10-3; J gene: TRBJ1-1; CDR3 protein: CAISGSQNTEAFF
V gene: TRBV4-3; J gene: TRBJ1-3; CDR3 protein: CASSQDSTGVGNTIYF
V gene: TRBV30; J gene: TRBJ1-6; CDR3 protein: CAWRQGTTIWNSPLHF
V gene: TRBV2; J gene: TRBJ2-7; CDR3 protein: CASSDSGTSYEQYF
V gene: TRBV10-3; J gene: TRBJ1-1; CDR3 protein: CAIRTTGGASEAFF
V gene: TRBV7-9; J gene: TRBJ1-1; CDR3 protein: CASSLFSSSNTEAFF
V gene: TRBV7-9; J gene: TRBJ2-7; CDR3 protein: CSSSLVGSLAYEQYF
V gene: TRBV6-5; J gene: TRBJ1-1; CDR3 protein: CASRPQTSNTEAFF
V gene: TRBV6-5; J gene: TRBJ1-5; CDR3 protein: CASSTGERNQPQHF
V gene: TRBV5-5; J gene: TRBJ1-1; CDR3 protein: CASSFLQFSTSGTEAFF
V gene: TRBV6-5; J gene: TRBJ2-1; CDR3 protein: CASSLQRGEEFF
V gene: TRBV2; J gene: TRBJ2-2; CDR3 protein: CASIEFVSGELFF
V gene: TRBV7-2; J gene: TRBJ1-1; CDR3 protein: CASSLLGTGETEAFF
V gene: TRBV5-4; J gene: TRBJ2-4; CDR3 protein: CASSLAGRARAKNIQYF
V gene: TRBV28; J gene: TRBJ2-5; CDR3 protein: CASSEGLRSQYF
V gene: TRBV7-9; J gene: TRBJ1-1; CDR3 protein: CASSLGGLGTEAFF
V gene: TRBV5-4; J gene: TRBJ1-1; CDR3 protein: CASTNPKQGNTEAFF
V gene: TRBV28; J gene: .; CDR3 protein: CASTSTIAGGGYEQYF
V gene: TRBV5-4; J gene: TRBJ1-2; CDR3 protein: CASQDRANYGYTF
V gene: TRBV19; J gene: TRBJ2-3; CDR3 protein: CASSTGSDTQYF
V gene: TRBV29-1; J gene: TRBJ2-7; CDR3 protein: CSVQAGLSTEQYF
V gene: TRBV7-2; J gene: TRBJ1-4; CDR3 protein: CASSLGAEGEKLFF
V gene: TRBV4-1; J gene: TRBJ2-7; CDR3 protein: CASSQDLWGTVYEQYF
V gene: TRBV9; J gene: TRBJ1-3; CDR3 protein: CASRGGGNTIYF
V gene: TRBV4-2; J gene: TRBJ1-6; CDR3 protein: CASSLYVEGPNSPLHF
V gene: TRBV5-8; J gene: TRBJ2-3; CDR3 protein: CASSLGLAGRSTDTQYF
V gene: TRBV6-1; J gene: TRBJ2-2; CDR3 protein: CASRSGGAGGELFF
V gene: TRBV30; J gene: TRBJ1-2; CDR3 protein: CAWSVFGRGYGYTF
V gene: TRBV5-1; J gene: TRBJ1-2; CDR3 protein: CASSLAGTGGYGYTF
V gene: TRBV28; J gene: TRBJ1-2; CDR3 protein: CASSGDRGPSRGYTF
V gene: TRBV25-1; J gene: TRBJ1-1; CDR3 protein: CASTHRVNTEAFF
V gene: TRBV7-2; J gene: TRBJ1-2; CDR3 protein: CASSWRGGDYGYTF
V gene: TRBV18; J gene: TRBJ1-1; CDR3 protein: CASSPGVRGQREAFF
V gene: TRBV27; J gene: TRBJ2-7; CDR3 protein: CASSPGPARGEQYF
V gene: TRBV7-9; J gene: TRBJ1-5; CDR3 protein: CASSPTGGGQPQHF
V gene: TRBV10-3; J gene: TRBJ2-7; CDR3 protein: CAISEPGRKGAREQYF
V gene: TRBV13; J gene: TRBJ2-7; CDR3 protein: CASSPEVAGVYEQYF
V gene: TRBV2; J gene: TRBJ2-7; CDR3 protein: CAGQGSAYEQYF
V gene: TRBV4-2; J gene: TRBJ1-2; CDR3 protein: CASSQSGVNYGYTF
V gene: TRBV6-5; J gene: TRBJ2-7; CDR3 protein: CASSGNGYEQYF
V gene: TRBV11-2; J gene: TRBJ2-3; CDR3 protein: CASSLSTGTRSLDTQYF
V gene: TRBV19; J gene: TRBJ2-2; CDR3 protein: CASSGGQVGELFF
V gene: TRBV7-9; J gene: TRBJ2-7; CDR3 protein: CAGEAGDREQYF
V gene: TRBV10-3; J gene: TRBJ1-5; CDR3 protein: CAISADSAGGNQPQHF
V gene: TRBV7-3; J gene: TRBJ2-3; CDR3 protein: CASSSQGGPAPNTQYF
V gene: TRBV6-5; J gene: TRBJ1-2; CDR3 protein: CASSYQGRNYGYTF
V gene: TRBV5-1; J gene: TRBJ2-3; CDR3 protein: CASSFEPRLDTDTQYF
V gene: TRBV23-1; J gene: TRBJ1-1; CDR3 protein: CASVGPWTEAFF
V gene: TRBV7-9; J gene: TRBJ1-2; CDR3 protein: CASSFPGRTYGYTF
V gene: TRBV5-1; J gene: TRBJ2-4; CDR3 protein: CASSLGTGVENIQYF